This entry lists 25 T cell receptor beta chains sequenced from one sample in a study of blood T cell repertoires in COVID-19. Profiled with immunoSEQ multiplex PCR; TCRdb holds only in-frame clones, not every one. The sample consists of 150,000 to 190,000 clones, roughly nine tenths of them appearing once. The sequenced sample was peripheral blood. The receptors here all came from a middle-aged woman with acute or convalescent COVID-19.

Only one count was recorded for this clone. The chain has TRBV9 and TRBJ1-5, with D uncertain. Germline V lookup: CDR1 SGDLS, CDR2 YYNGEE. This CDR3 has 13 residues. V lost 7 bases to trimming and J lost 4 bases, with 12 bases between them. The CDR3 reads CASGGSENQPQHF. The CDR3 nucleotides are TGTGCCAGCGGAGGGTCGGAAAATCAGCCCCAGCATTTT.

The chain has TRBV12-5 and TRBJ2-3; the D gene is possibly TRBD1 (6 bases). From germline, CDR1 is LGHNT and CDR2 FRNRAP. The CDR3 has 16 amino acids. CDR3 coding DNA: TGTGCCTCTCGTCAGAAAGGGGGAAGGGGCACAGATACGCAGTATTTT. It yields the protein CASRQKGGRGTDTQYF.

In its sample, this clone was seen once. The chain recombines TRBV5-4 with TRBJ2-2; 9 bases align to TRBD1. The CDR3 is made up of 20 amino acids. Losses at the gene ends were 4 bases for V and 0 bases for J; bases not matched to a gene: 16. Germline V gene sequence: CDR1 SGHNT, CDR2 YYREEE (reference sequence). CDR3 residues: CASSVKTGGLERSNTGELFF. As DNA, the CDR3 is TGTGCCAGCAGCGTGAAAACAGGGGGCTTAGAGCGATCGAACACCGGGGAGCTGTTTTTT.

This chain uses TRBV6-4 with TRBJ1-2, with 10 bases lining up with TRBD1. The V and J ends lost 8 bases and 4 bases, in that order; junction bases with no gene match: 10. The CDR3 runs to 15 residues. Germline V lookup: CDR1 MRHNA, CDR2 SNTAGT. CDR3 protein: CASESDRGRGYGYTF. Here the CDR3 DNA reads TGTGCCAGCGAGAGCGACAGGGGGCGAGGCTATGGCTACACCTTC.

For the CDR3, the DNA is TGTGCTAGTGGCCCCCCCGTTGCTAGCGGGCCGTTCTTC. This codes for CASGPPVASGPFF. The V and J genes are TRBV12-5 and TRBJ2-1, with 8 bases matching TRBD2. With 6 bases clipped from V and 15 bases from J, the junction kept 13 bases outside the gene matches. The CDR3 extends over 13 amino acids. The germline V gene has CDR1 LGHNT and CDR2 FRNRAP.

CDR3 in DNA: TGTGCCAGCAGCCTTACCCTCGGGGCTAATGAAAAACTGTTTTTT. Translated: CASSLTLGANEKLFF. This rearrangement joins TRBV14 to TRBJ1-4; D is uncertain. In germline, CDR1 is SGHDN, CDR2 FVKESK. The V gene lost 4 bases and the J gene lost 3 bases, with 12 bases spanning the gap. This CDR3 spans 15 amino acids.

This clone was seen a handful of times. This chain uses TRBV5-4 with TRBJ1-1; a weak D match, TRBD1 (5 bases). The germline V gene encodes CDR1 SGHNT and CDR2 YYREEE (reference sequence). The CDR3 extends over 15 amino acids. Trimming pared 0 bases from V and 1 base from J, leaving 10 bases between. The CDR3 region has the DNA TGTGCCAGCAGCTTGGAGGGGAGGGGGAACACTGAAGCTTTCTTT. Translated, it gives CASSLEGRGNTEAFF.

This clone was seen a few times. V is TRBV7-9 and J is TRBJ1-2, with D possibly matching TRBD1 (5 bases). The CDR3 spans 13 residues. The V end lost 4 bases, the J end lost 6 bases, and 12 bases lay between the germline ends. Germline CDR1 is SEHNR and CDR2 is FQNEAQ (reference sequence). The CDR3 coding sequence is TGTGCCAGCAGCTCCACAGGTTTTGATGGCTACACCTTC. Translated: CASSSTGFDGYTF.

The rearrangement links TRBV27 to TRBJ2-3; TRBD1 is a possible D gene (5 bases). This CDR3 has 13 amino acids. With 2 bases removed from V and 11 bases from J, the gap between germline ends came to 14 bases. In germline, CDR1 is MNHEY, CDR2 SMNVEV (reference sequence). CDR3 loop: CASSLDSLDGQYF. In nucleotides, the CDR3 is TGTGCCAGCAGTTTAGACAGCCTAGATGGGCAGTATTTT.

The chain joins TRBV2 to TRBJ1-5; D is uncertain. The CDR3 has 14 residues. CDR1 and CDR2 from the germline V gene are SNHLY and FYNNEI. The V end lost 4 bases, the J end lost 3 bases, and 10 bases lay between the germline ends. The CDR3 coding sequence is TGTGCCAGCAGTGTATTGGGCTCCAATCAGCCCCAGCATTTT. It encodes CASSVLGSNQPQHF.

The rearrangement links TRBV19 to TRBJ1-3; TRBD1 is a possible D gene (5 bases). Germline loops: CDR1 LNHDA, CDR2 SQIVND (reference sequence). The CDR3 extends over 16 amino acids. The V end lost 7 bases, the J end lost 0 bases, and 16 bases lay between the germline ends. The CDR3 DNA is TGTGCCAGTACGCAGGGAGGGTCGGGCTCTGGAAACACCATATATTTT. Translating gives CASTQGGSGSGNTIYF.

V and J are TRBV28 and TRBJ2-3; possible D gene TRBD1, 6 bases. The CDR3 covers 15 residues. In germline, CDR1 is MDHEN, CDR2 SYDVKM. Deletions cut 4 bases from V and 1 base from J, with 12 bases between. CDR3 nucleotides: TGTGCCAGCAGTTCTACAGGGATGGGCACAGATACGCAGTATTTT. Amino acids: CASSSTGMGTDTQYF.

DNA for the CDR3: TGTGCCAGCAGCTTAAACAGTCAAAACACTGAAGCTTTCTTT. It translates to CASSLNSQNTEAFF. The chain employs TRBV7-2 and TRBJ1-1; no clear D. Germline V gene data show CDR1 as SGHTA and CDR2 as FQGNSA. The CDR3 has 14 amino acids. Trimming took 2 bases from V and 2 from J, leaving 9 bases between them.

The rearrangement links TRBV29-1 to TRBJ1-4; D unresolved. The CDR3 covers 14 residues. Germline assignment: CDR1 SQVTM and CDR2 ANQGSEA. Trimming removed 5 bases from V and 0 bases from J, with 10 bases in between. The CDR3, as DNA: TGCAGCGTTTCGCTGGGAGCAACTAATGAAAAACTGTTTTTT. Translation: CSVSLGATNEKLFF.

The rearrangement uses TRBV3-1 (or the pseudogene TRBV3-2) and TRBJ2-1; D is ambiguous. The CDR3 contains 15 residues. Trimming stripped 5 bases from V and 0 bases from J, with 11 bases between. The germline CDR1 and CDR2 sequences are LGHDT and YNNKEL (reference sequence). CDR3 in amino acids: CASSADTSSYNEQFF. The CDR3 region has the DNA TGTGCCAGCAGCGCTGATACAAGCTCCTACAATGAGCAGTTCTTC.

The gene calls are TRBV20-1 and TRBJ2-5; D not resolved. V was shortened by 5 bases and J by 2 bases, with 12 bases between the two germline ends. Germline lookup yields CDR1 DFQATT and CDR2 SNEGSKA (reference sequence). The CDR3 runs to 13 residues. The CDR3 sequence: CSAGGPRQETQYF. In nucleotides, the CDR3 is TGCAGTGCTGGTGGACCGAGGCAAGAGACCCAGTACTTC.

The V call is TRBV5-4, the J call TRBJ2-1; D may be TRBD2 (5 bases). Between the trimmed V and J ends, which lost 7 bases and 4 bases, there was a span of 12 bases. The CDR3 extends over 13 amino acids. The germline gives CDR1 SGHNT, CDR2 YYREEE (reference sequence). The CDR3 sequence is CASWLAGYNEQFF. The CDR3 DNA is TGTGCCAGCTGGCTAGCCGGATACAATGAGCAGTTCTTC.

This clone was seen once. The V call is TRBV15, the J call TRBJ2-7; D unclear. The CDR3 is 15 residues long. V was trimmed by 5 bases and J by 2 bases, leaving 16 bases between them. Germline-derived CDR1 and CDR2 are LNHNV and YYDKDF (reference sequence). CDR3 in DNA: TGTGCCACCAGCGATCGCGCCCCAGGAACCTACGAGCAGTACTTC. Protein sequence: CATSDRAPGTYEQYF. Based on the CDR3 plus reference TRBV15 and TRBJ2-7, the full variable domain is DAMVIQNPRYQVTQFGKPVTLSCSQTLNHNVMYWYQQKSSQAPKLLFHYYDKDFNNEADTPDNFQSRRPNTSFCFLDIRSPGLGDTAMYLCATSDRAPGTYEQYFGPGTRLTVT.

The chain is built from TRBV11-2 and TRBJ2-4, with a possible D match to TRBD1 (6 bases). This CDR3 has 14 residues. Germline V gene data show CDR1 as SGHAT and CDR2 as FQNNGV. V lost 1 base and J lost 6, with 10 bases in between. CDR3 coding DNA: TGTGCCAGCAGCTTAGGCGGACAGCGAAACATTCAGTACTTC. The encoded protein is CASSLGGQRNIQYF.

V is TRBV2 and J is TRBJ2-3, with 10 bases identical to TRBD2. The CDR3 is made up of 15 amino acids. V dropped 5 bases and J dropped 6; count of bases not matched to a gene: 8. Germline CDR1 SNHLY, CDR2 FYNNEI. The CDR3: CASSHSGRARDTQYF. The CDR3 DNA is TGTGCCAGCAGTCACAGCGGGAGGGCCAGGGATACGCAGTATTTT.

The chain links TRBV10-3 to TRBJ1-2; 12 bases are shared with TRBD1. After removal of 10 bases from V and 3 bases from J, the junction contained 9 bases not matched to a gene. Germline values: CDR1 ENHRY, CDR2 SYGVKD. The CDR3 runs 15 residues. The CDR3 protein is CATAGTGGADYGYTF. The DNA for the CDR3 is TGTGCCACGGCCGGGACAGGGGGCGCGGACTATGGCTACACCTTC.

This clone was counted between two and nine times. The chain uses TRBV19 and TRBJ2-7, with 8 positions matching TRBD2. The CDR3 extends over 17 amino acids. The germline V gene has CDR1 LNHDA and CDR2 SQIVND (reference sequence). Trimming at V came to 2 bases and at J to 4 bases, leaving 13 bases not matched to a gene. The CDR3 DNA is TGTGCCAGTAGTATACAGTCTTTTTCGGGAGGGTCGTACGAGCAGTACTTC. This codes for CASSIQSFSGGSYEQYF.

This chain connects TRBV5-4 to TRBJ2-7; D unclear. Germline V gives CDR1 SGHNT, CDR2 YYREEE (reference sequence). Trimming left V 2 bases short and J 2 bases short, with 11 bases between. The CDR3 has 14 residues. The CDR3 loop reads CASSFAQTTYEQYF. CDR3 in DNA: TGTGCCAGCAGCTTCGCCCAAACTACCTACGAGCAGTACTTC.

This rearrangement joins TRBV4-2 to TRBJ2-3; 13 bases fit TRBD2. Losses at the gene ends were 0 bases for V and 6 bases for J; bases not matched to a gene: 3. The CDR3 sequence is 16 residues long. CDR1 and CDR2 (germline): LGHNA, YNFKEQ. In nucleotides, the CDR3 is TGTGCCAGCAGCCAAGATAGGGGACTAGCGGGGGATACGCAGTATTTT. Residues: CASSQDRGLAGDTQYF.

The rearrangement joins TRBV10-3 to TRBJ2-2; 8 bases are shared with TRBD1. Unmatched junction bases numbered 3, after V lost 7 bases and J lost 8 bases. CDR3 length: 12 amino acids. Germline V gene sequence: CDR1 ENHRY, CDR2 SYGVKD. The CDR3 nucleotides read TGTGCCATCACTCAGGGGGCGGGGGAGCTGTTTTTT. Protein: CAITQGAGELFF.